These 23 T cell receptor beta chains share one sample of origin, sequenced in a study of T cells in Graves' hyperthyroidism and ophthalmopathy (dated by TCRdb to the late 2010s). Receptors were amplified or captured by multiplex PCR. For sequencing, an Illumina HiSeq 2000 was employed. The TCR beta CDR3 regions were amplified from RNA transcripts. The TCR CDR3 was subjected to a first round of RT-PCR using the HTBI primer set and the Qiagen OneStep RT-PCR kit. TCRdb took the public reads, trimmed them with fastp at Q25, ran MiXCR for clone calling and kept in-frame beta chains. One record per CDR3 amino acid sequence lists the most common genes and DNA. Across this sample there are about 260,000 distinct CDR3 sequences, with roughly 15% seen only once. The ten largest make up around 30% of the sample. Sequenced: blood. The receptors were sampled from a woman younger than 35 with Graves' ophthalmopathy.

This clonotype showed up many times. This chain links TRBV9 with TRBJ1-2; 9 nucleotides line up with TRBD1. Germline CDR1 is SGDLS and CDR2 is YYNGEE. The CDR3 runs 14 residues. V lost 4 bases and J lost 3; bases outside the gene matches: 4. The chain's CDR3 is CASSPRTGDYGYTF. The CDR3 bases are TGTGCCAGCAGCCCCCGGACAGGGGACTATGGCTACACCTTC.

This clonotype has at least ten counts. The gene calls are TRBV7-9 and TRBJ2-3; D possibly corresponds to TRBD2 (5 bases). V shed 5 bases and J shed 1 base, with 22 bases lying between them. The CDR3 contains 18 residues. Germline lookup yields CDR1 SEHNR and CDR2 FQNEAQ (reference sequence). The CDR3 DNA reads as TGTGCCAGCAGCCTGACTTGGTCAGAGGGAGTACGCACAGATACGCAGTATTTT. Protein: CASSLTWSEGVRTDTQYF.

This clonotype was picked up a small number of times. The genes are TRBV7-3 and TRBJ2-2; tentatively, D is TRBD2 (6 bases). V was cut by 1 base and J by 0 bases, with 12 bases left in between. Germline V gene sequence: CDR1 SGHTA, CDR2 FQGTGA. The CDR3 spans 17 residues. Here the CDR3 DNA reads TGTGCCAGCAGCTTAATACCGCCTAGCGCGAACACCGGGGAGCTGTTTTTT. Amino acids: CASSLIPPSANTGELFF.

V and J are TRBV15 and TRBJ1-4; 8 positions match TRBD1. Unmatched junction bases numbered 6, after V lost 4 bases and J lost 2 bases. This CDR3 comprises 16 residues. Per germline, CDR1 LNHNV and CDR2 YYDKDF (reference sequence). The CDR3 reads CATSNIRTGTNEKLFF. Written as DNA, the CDR3 is TGTGCCACCAGCAATATACGGACAGGGACTAATGAAAAACTGTTTTTT.

This clonotype was observed at least ten times. The genes are TRBV28 and TRBJ2-6; D gene ambiguous. CDR1 MDHEN and CDR2 SYDVKM come from the germline V gene. This CDR3 is built from 13 residues. V was shortened by 1 base and J by 4 bases, with 2 bases between the two germline ends. The CDR3 loop reads CASSLLGANVLTF. CDR3 sequence (DNA): TGTGCCAGCAGTTTATTAGGGGCCAACGTCCTGACTTTC.

This clonotype was counted ten times or more. The rearrangement joins TRBV10-3 to TRBJ2-5, with TRBD2 identical over 12 bases. The CDR3 consists of 16 residues. J lost 2 bases, V lost 0 bases, and 1 base had no gene match. Germline V gives CDR1 ENHRY, CDR2 SYGVKD. In DNA, the CDR3 is TGTGCCATCAGTGAGTCACTAGCGGGAGGACAAGAGACCCAGTACTTC. Translating it yields CAISESLAGGQETQYF.

This clonotype turned up a few times. This may arise from a read error, as a much more abundant clone is one base away. The genes are TRBV28 and TRBJ2-3; D is ambiguous. The CDR3 spans 13 residues. Deletions cut 11 bases from V and 3 bases from J, with 15 bases between. The germline V gene has CDR1 MDHEN and CDR2 SYDVKM. The CDR3 nucleotides read TGTGCCGCAAAATCCTCCACTACAGATACGCAGTATTTT. This gives the protein CAAKSSTTDTQYF.

Points on this clonotype: It may be a read error: a sequence one base away is much more abundant. The rearrangement joins TRBV30 to TRBJ2-1; no clear D gene. There are 11 residues in the CDR3. The V gene's germline CDR1 is GTSNPN and CDR2 SVGIG (reference sequence). The CDR3 protein is CAWRAYNGQFF. The DNA of the CDR3 is TGTGCCTGGAGGGCCTACAATGGGCAGTTCTTC.

A word on this clonotype: A much larger clonotype is one base distant, so this may be a read error. J is TRBJ2-1 and V is TRBV7-6; 8 nucleotides line up with TRBD1. The CDR3 sequence is 21 residues long. Germline CDR1 and CDR2: SGHVS and FNYEAQ. With 5 bases clipped from V and 4 bases from J, the junction kept 25 bases outside the gene matches. In nucleotides, the CDR3 is TGTGCCAGCAGCCTACTAGGGCCAGGACAGGGTCATAGCGGTCCATACAATGAGCAGTTCTTC. It codes for CASSLLGPGQGHSGPYNEQFF.

The chain joins TRBV11-1 to TRBJ2-1; D is possibly TRBD1 or TRBD2 (5 bases each). V was shortened by 1 base and J by 7 bases, with 11 bases between the two germline ends. There are 14 residues in the CDR3. Germline lookup yields CDR1 SGHAT and CDR2 FQDESV (reference sequence). The CDR3 sequence: CASSLGGPLNEQFF. In DNA, the CDR3 is TGTGCCAGCAGCTTAGGGGGACCTTTGAATGAGCAGTTCTTC.

J is TRBJ1-1 and V is TRBV5-6; D gene uncertain. The germline CDR1 and CDR2 sequences are SGHDT and YYEEEE. Between the trimmed V and J ends, which lost 4 bases and 1 base, there was a span of 14 bases. The CDR3 is 15 amino acids. CDR3 coding DNA: TGTGCCAGCAGCCCCGAGGCGGGAGGGAACACTGAAGCTTTCTTT. Translated, it gives CASSPEAGGNTEAFF. The full variable domain, with the rest looked up from reference TRBV5-6 and TRBJ1-1, is DAGVTQSPTHLIKTRGQQVTLRCSPKSGHDTVSWYQQALGQGPQFIFQYYEEEERQRGNFPDRFSGHQFPNYSSELNVNALLLGDSALYLCASSPEAGGNTEAFFGQGTRLTVV.

Many counts were recorded for this clonotype. V gene TRBV27 combines with J gene TRBJ1-5; D ambiguous. The CDR3 covers 15 residues. CDR1 and CDR2 (germline): MNHEY, SMNVEV (reference sequence). Trimming left V 3 bases short and J 2 bases short, with 11 bases between. The DNA of the CDR3 is TGTGCCAGCAGTTTTGGGAAAGGAGGCAATCAGCCCCAGCATTTT. Translation gives CASSFGKGGNQPQHF.

The chain has TRBV14 and TRBJ1-5; D possibly corresponds to TRBD1 (6 bases). Trimming took off 3 bases at V and 7 bases at J, with 37 bases between the two ends. CDR3 length: 22 amino acids. Germline values: CDR1 SGHDN, CDR2 FVKESK. The chain's CDR3 is CASSHFKLKIDTGQSHGQPQHF. The CDR3, as DNA: TGTGCCAGCAGCCATTTCAAACTTAAGATCGACACCGGACAGTCTCATGGGCAGCCCCAGCATTTT.

The chain combines TRBV12-3 or TRBV12-4 with TRBJ2-1; unclear D gene. This CDR3 has 14 residues. V was clipped by 3 bases and J by 8 bases, with 14 bases between them. The CDR3 region has the DNA TGTGCCAGCAGTTTTGACGGAACCTTACATGAGCAGTTCTTC. Translating gives CASSFDGTLHEQFF.

DNA of the CDR3: TGTGCCAGTAGTATTGTGGCCACAGGGTCCACAGATACGCAGTATTTT. Protein: CASSIVATGSTDTQYF. The chain links TRBV19 to TRBJ2-3; D perhaps matches TRBD1 (6 bases). This CDR3 is built from 16 residues. CDR1 is LNHDA, CDR2 SQIVND, per germline (reference sequence). V lost 3 bases and J 2 bases, leaving 15 bases between the germline ends.

The chain recombines TRBV27 with TRBJ2-3; maybe TRBD2 (6 bases). The length of the CDR3 is 17 residues. V was clipped by 0 bases and J by 1 base, with 14 bases between them. Germline V gene data show CDR1 as MNHEY and CDR2 as SMNVEV (reference sequence). The CDR3 DNA sequence: TGTGCCAGCAGTTTATCGGTCTGGCGGGGCGGCACAGATACGCAGTATTTT. Its translation: CASSLSVWRGGTDTQYF.

This clonotype was recorded many times. The chain combines TRBV29-1 with TRBJ1-1; no clear D gene. Germline loops: CDR1 SQVTM, CDR2 ANQGSEA. This CDR3 has 15 amino acids. V was clipped by 1 base and J by 1 base, with 13 bases between them. CDR3 sequence: CSVEVSRGWNTEAFF. The CDR3 nucleotides are TGCAGCGTTGAAGTTTCGCGGGGATGGAACACTGAAGCTTTCTTT.

Only a few counts were recorded for this clonotype. This chain joins TRBV5-1 and TRBJ2-6; D is possibly TRBD1 (7 bases). The CDR3 length is 17 residues. V gave up 4 bases and J gave up 1 base, with 15 bases separating them. Per the germline V gene, CDR1 is SGHRS and CDR2 is YFSETQ. The CDR3 coding sequence is TGCGCCAGCAGCGCTTCAGGGGGACTGTCTGGGGCCAACGTCCTGACTTTC. This encodes CASSASGGLSGANVLTF.

The sample holds many counts of this clonotype. The genes are TRBV12-5 and TRBJ1-3; D gene ambiguous. Germline CDR1 and CDR2: LGHNT and FRNRAP. The CDR3 contains 14 residues. Trimming removed 1 base at V and 0 bases at J, with 4 bases between. CDR3 protein: CASGLGVSGNTIYF. The DNA of the CDR3 is TGTGCTAGTGGTTTGGGGGTCTCTGGAAACACCATATATTTT.

This clonotype was observed many times. The chain carries TRBV5-4 and TRBJ2-3; tentative D call: TRBD1 (6 bases). CDR3 length: 15 amino acids. The germline gives CDR1 SGHNT, CDR2 YYREEE (reference sequence). Trimming took 3 bases from V and 4 from J, leaving 15 bases between them. The chain's CDR3 is CASSSPGQGSDTQYF. The CDR3 DNA reads TGTGCCAGCAGCTCGCCCGGTCAGGGGTCAGATACGCAGTATTTT.

Many counts were recorded for this clonotype. V gene TRBV5-5 combines with J gene TRBJ2-7; TRBD2 might be the D (5 bases). Germline V gene data show CDR1 as SGHKS and CDR2 as YYEKEE (reference sequence). V was shortened by 7 bases and J by 2 bases, with 16 bases between the two germline ends. This CDR3 is built from 14 residues. Here the CDR3 reads CASSRRGSPYEQYF. Written as DNA, the CDR3 is TGTGCCAGCTCCCGGAGAGGGTCTCCCTACGAGCAGTACTTC. The full variable domain, completed using reference TRBV5-5 and TRBJ2-7, is DAGVTQSPTHLIKTRGQQVTLRCSPISGHKSVSWYQQVLGQGPQFIFQYYEKEERGRGNFPDRFSARQFPNYSSELNVNALLLGDSALYLCASSRRGSPYEQYFGPGTRLTVT.

Many counts were recorded for this clonotype. The chain has TRBV27 and TRBJ1-1; D call uncertain. V lost 5 bases and J 4 bases, leaving 11 bases between the germline ends. The germline gives CDR1 MNHEY, CDR2 SMNVEV (reference sequence). This CDR3 has 13 residues. DNA for the CDR3: TGTGCCAGCAGTGCGATTTGGACCACTGAAGCTTTCTTT. This codes for CASSAIWTTEAFF.

This clonotype has a count of ten or more. The CDR3 spells CASSLGGRTNEKLFF. The CDR3 nucleotides are TGCGCCAGCAGCTTGGGGGGGAGAACTAATGAAAAACTGTTTTTT. This chain connects TRBV5-1 to TRBJ1-4, with D maybe TRBD1 (5 bases). Trimming cost V 0 bases and J 1 base, with 7 bases left between them. The CDR3 extends over 15 amino acids. Looked up from germline, CDR1 is SGHRS and CDR2 is YFSETQ.